A single T cell receptor beta chain is shown here with its context. Its antigen remains unknown. The data belong to a study of T cells after yellow fever vaccination. The study, taken as a whole, reports: Repertoires sorted by FACS could include abundant clonotypes that are contaminants from the bulk population. Clonotypes found in both CD4 and CD8 compartments made up a small share. Subsequent to the booster, the majority of primary-vaccination clones reappeared (96% CD4, around 85% CD8).

Germline-derived CDR1 and CDR2 are SGDLS and YYNGEE. V was pared by 0 bases and J by 5 bases, with 16 bases of the junction left unmatched. The CDR3 is 18 amino acids. It was through 5'RACE template switching that TCR cDNA was made, with a universal primer site and UMIs added. One entry per CDR3 protein, called by TCRdb with MiXCR from the 5' RACE reads. The sample records 450,000 to 650,000 distinct CDR3 sequences, approximately 13% being singletons. The chain has TRBV9 and TRBJ2-7; 8 bases map to TRBD2. The sample in question was PBMCs, obtained on the day of the yellow fever booster vaccination. The origin of this receptor is a man under 40 who received the YFV17D yellow fever vaccine. CDR3 bases: TGTGCCAGCAGCGTAGGTCCCACCACTAGCGGTTATTCCCACGAGCAGTACTTC. Translated: CASSVGPTTSGYSHEQYF.